This T cell receptor beta chain was documented in a study of T cells after yellow fever vaccination. As to this clonotype: Its antigen remains unknown.

TCRdb reprocessed the 5' RACE reads with MiXCR, giving one entry per CDR3 protein. The sample has about 500,000 distinct CDR3 sequences, approximately 16% seen once. The CDR3 sequence is 12 residues long. V was shortened by 3 bases and J by 7 bases, with 6 bases between the two germline ends. In germline, CDR1 is ENHRY, CDR2 SYGVKD. Findings and limits, study-wide: Peak timing came faster in the weaker secondary response, day 5 versus 15. Detected again after the booster were most primary-vaccination clones, at 96% CD4 and 70% to 90% CD8.

This specimen consisted of PBMCs, obtained around 5 days after the first yellow fever vaccination. The TCR originated in a man younger than 30 who received the YFV17D yellow fever vaccine. This rearrangement joins TRBV10-3 to TRBJ2-2; D is unresolved. CDR3 region: CAISDRHGELFF. The CDR3 nucleotides are TGTGCCATCAGTGATCGTCACGGGGAGCTGTTTTTT.